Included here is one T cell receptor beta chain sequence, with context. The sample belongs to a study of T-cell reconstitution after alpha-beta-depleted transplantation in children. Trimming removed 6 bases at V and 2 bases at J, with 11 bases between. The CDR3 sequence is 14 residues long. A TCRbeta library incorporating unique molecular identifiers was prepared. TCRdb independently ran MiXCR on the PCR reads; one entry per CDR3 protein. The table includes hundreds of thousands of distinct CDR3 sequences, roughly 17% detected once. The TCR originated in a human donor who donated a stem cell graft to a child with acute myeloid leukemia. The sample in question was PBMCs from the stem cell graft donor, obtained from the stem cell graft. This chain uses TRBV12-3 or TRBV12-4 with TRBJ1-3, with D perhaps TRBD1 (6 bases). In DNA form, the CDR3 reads TGTGCCAGCAGGCCAGGGGAGGCTGGAAACACCATATATTTT. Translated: CASRPGEAGNTIYF.